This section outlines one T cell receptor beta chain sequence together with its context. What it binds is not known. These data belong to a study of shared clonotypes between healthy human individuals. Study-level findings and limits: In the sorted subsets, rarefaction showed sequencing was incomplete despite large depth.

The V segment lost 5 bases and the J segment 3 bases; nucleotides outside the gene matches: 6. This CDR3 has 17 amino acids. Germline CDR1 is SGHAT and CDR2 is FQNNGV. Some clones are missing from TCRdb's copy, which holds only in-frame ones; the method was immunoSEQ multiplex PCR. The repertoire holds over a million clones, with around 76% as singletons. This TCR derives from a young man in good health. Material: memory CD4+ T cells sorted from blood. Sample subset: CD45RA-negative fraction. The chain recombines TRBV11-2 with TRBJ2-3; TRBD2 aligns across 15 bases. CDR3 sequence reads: CASSRTSGGAFTDTQYF. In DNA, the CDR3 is TGTGCCAGCAGCAGGACTAGCGGGGGGGCCTTTACAGATACGCAGTATTTT.